These T cell receptor beta chains were read from a single sample in a study of spatial heterogeneity in lung cancer. TCRdb reprocessed the 5' RACE reads via MiXCR and lists one record per CDR3 protein. The sample yields more than 80,000 distinct CDR3 sequences, 12% seen once. The material was PBMCs, obtained at surgery. All receptors come from a male donor with early-stage non-small cell lung cancer. Each CDR3 is given with its conserved first and last residue. The order of the fields is J gene, V gene, D gene, clone size, CDR3 protein, CDR3 DNA. The D gene is left open where the match is weak. Size is stated for part of the rows, as once, few or many counts, or as a class when the clone is expanded.

>TRBJ1-2|TRBV20-1|.|few
CSAPAGAEGYTF
TGCAGTGCCCCGGCCGGGGCGGAGGGCTACACCTTC
>TRBJ2-7|TRBV6-7|.|few
CASSYSIHPLAQNYEQYF
TGTGCCAGCAGTTACTCGATTCACCCCCTAGCGCAGAACTACGAGCAGTACTTC
>TRBJ2-5|TRBV29-1|.|.
CSASTGGSHQETQYF
TGCAGCGCCAGCACTGGGGGAAGCCACCAAGAGACCCAGTACTTC
>TRBJ2-4|TRBV12-3/TRBV12-4|.|few
CASSLAGAGAKNIQYF
TGTGCCAGCAGTTTAGCGGGCGCAGGAGCCAAAAACATTCAGTACTTC
>TRBJ1-2|TRBV7-2|.|.
CASSFTGPTNYGYTF
TGTGCCAGCAGCTTTACGGGACCAACTAACTATGGCTACACCTTC
>TRBJ1-1|TRBV20-1|.|.
CSASPLKEGMESSEAFF
TGCAGTGCTAGCCCCCTGAAGGAGGGGATGGAGAGTTCTGAAGCTTTCTTT
>TRBJ2-3|TRBV6-5|TRBD2|many
CASSITSGLTDTQYF
TGTGCCAGCAGTATAACTAGCGGGCTCACAGATACGCAGTATTTT
>TRBJ2-5|TRBV19|.|many
CASSISRKETQYF
TGTGCCAGTAGTATTTCCAGAAAAGAGACCCAGTACTTC
>TRBJ2-7|TRBV27|TRBD2|few
CASRPGTSGRREQYF
TGTGCCAGCAGGCCCGGGACTAGCGGGAGGAGGGAGCAGTACTTC
>TRBJ2-1|TRBV5-4|TRBD2|few
CASSFSGGRRNEQFF
TGTGCCAGCAGCTTTAGCGGGGGCCGTCGGAATGAGCAGTTCTTC
>TRBJ2-1|TRBV9|TRBD2|many
CASSVAGGSSSYNEQFF
TGTGCCAGCAGCGTAGCGGGGGGGTCGAGCTCCTACAATGAGCAGTTCTTC
>TRBJ2-3|TRBV7-9|.|few
CASSFTGFDTDTQYF
TGTGCCAGCAGCTTCACAGGTTTTGACACAGATACGCAGTATTTT
>TRBJ1-5|TRBV7-2|.|many
CASSLEGGGNQPQHF
TGTGCCAGCAGTTTGGAGGGGGGAGGCAATCAGCCCCAGCATTTT
>TRBJ2-2|TRBV6-2/TRBV6-3|TRBD2|many
CASSYPTSGGAWGPTGELFF
TGTGCCAGCAGTTACCCAACTAGCGGGGGGGCCTGGGGCCCCACCGGGGAGCTGTTTTTT
>TRBJ1-5|TRBV28|.|few
CASRWGGSSNQPQHF
TGTGCCAGCAGGTGGGGAGGTAGTAGCAATCAGCCCCAGCATTTT
>TRBJ2-3|TRBV6-4|.|few
CASKGRERTQLRTDTQYF
TGTGCCAGCAAAGGGCGGGAAAGAACCCAGCTTCGCACAGATACGCAGTATTTT
>TRBJ2-1|TRBV20-1|.|few
CSARRLDEQFF
TGCAGTGCTAGAAGACTAGATGAGCAGTTCTTC
>TRBJ2-7|TRBV11-2|.|few
CASSPGGGQSHEQYF
TGTGCCAGCAGCCCCGGCGGGGGCCAGTCCCACGAGCAGTACTTC
>TRBJ2-1|TRBV12-3/TRBV12-4|TRBD2|.
CASSSPAGGPYNEQFF
TGTGCCAGCAGTTCCCCAGCGGGAGGGCCCTACAATGAGCAGTTCTTC
>TRBJ1-2|TRBV7-9|.|.
CASRIEDNYGYTF
TGTGCCAGCCGGATAGAAGATAACTATGGCTACACCTTC
>TRBJ2-1|TRBV7-2|TRBD2|many
CASSLAGLAGRNEQFF
TGTGCCAGCAGCTTAGCGGGACTAGCGGGAAGGAATGAGCAGTTCTTC
>TRBJ1-1|TRBV4-3|TRBD1|once
CASSQGVGDRYSNTEAFF
TGCGCCAGCAGCCAAGGTGTCGGGGACAGGTATTCGAACACTGAAGCTTTCTTT
>TRBJ2-2|TRBV7-2|.|many
CASSFEGYTGELFF
TGTGCCAGCAGCTTTGAGGGGTACACCGGGGAGCTGTTTTTT
>TRBJ1-1|TRBV7-2|TRBD1|few
CAGRTGAATEAFF
TGTGCCGGAAGGACAGGGGCGGCCACTGAAGCTTTCTTT
>TRBJ1-2|TRBV28|TRBD1|many
CASSFAGGFSYTF
TGTGCCAGCAGTTTCGCAGGGGGCTTCTCTTACACCTTC
>TRBJ1-1|TRBV29-1|TRBD1|.
CSVVTGGGVLNTEAFF
TGCAGCGTTGTTACAGGGGGCGGGGTGTTGAACACTGAAGCTTTCTTT
>TRBJ1-5|TRBV20-1|.|.
CSALGRLDQPQHF
TGCAGTGCTCTAGGACGGCTCGATCAGCCCCAGCATTTT
>TRBJ1-2|TRBV5-1|TRBD1|few
CASSLGRHRGSYGYTF
TGCGCCAGCAGCTTGGGCCGGCACAGGGGGAGCTATGGCTACACCTTC
>TRBJ2-1|TRBV28|TRBD2|many
CASSPRLAGAIEQFF
TGTGCCAGCAGTCCAAGACTAGCGGGAGCAATTGAGCAGTTCTTC
>TRBJ1-5|TRBV20-1|.|many
CSARRVPINQPQHF
TGCAGTGCTAGGAGGGTCCCGATCAATCAGCCCCAGCATTTT
>TRBJ2-4|TRBV27|.|.
CASKFSFEGINIQYF
TGTGCCAGCAAATTCTCCTTCGAGGGGATAAACATTCAGTACTTC
>TRBJ2-7|TRBV28|.|.
CASSLVGVPYEQYF
TGTGCCAGCAGTTTAGTCGGGGTCCCCTACGAGCAGTACTTC
>TRBJ1-1|TRBV20-1|TRBD1|.
CSAQDRVNTEAFF
TGCAGTGCCCAGGACAGGGTGAACACTGAAGCTTTCTTT
>TRBJ1-4|TRBV6-5|TRBD1|few
CASSYFPGQGYEKLFF
TGTGCCAGCAGTTATTTCCCGGGACAGGGGTATGAAAAACTGTTTTTT
>TRBJ1-1|TRBV5-1|TRBD1|many
CASSLAGTGGTEAFF
TGCGCCAGCAGCTTGGCCGGGACAGGTGGGACTGAAGCTTTCTTT
>TRBJ1-2|TRBV6-5|TRBD1|.
CASRETGRGYGYTF
TGTGCCAGCAGGGAGACAGGGCGGGGCTATGGCTACACCTTC
>TRBJ2-1|TRBV18|TRBD1|few
CASSPGQGVNEQFF
TGTGCCAGCTCACCGGGACAGGGAGTCAATGAGCAGTTCTTC
>TRBJ1-2|TRBV7-2|TRBD1|.
CASSTGTGSGYTF
TGTGCCAGCAGTACCGGGACAGGGAGCGGCTACACCTTC
>TRBJ2-3|TRBV24-1|TRBD2|many
CATSQPGVAGTDTQYF
TGTGCCACCAGTCAACCCGGGGTAGCGGGGACAGATACGCAGTATTTT
>TRBJ1-2|TRBV5-5|TRBD1|few
CASSFRVPRQGSNYGYTF
TGTGCCAGCAGCTTCCGGGTCCCAAGACAGGGTTCTAACTATGGCTACACCTTC
>TRBJ2-2|TRBV6-2/TRBV6-3|.|many
CASSRGASTGELFF
TGTGCCAGCAGCCGTGGGGCAAGCACCGGGGAGCTGTTTTTT
>TRBJ2-4|TRBV11-2|.|few
CASRRPKGDVDIQYF
TGTGCCAGCAGACGCCCCAAGGGGGACGTAGACATTCAGTACTTC
>TRBJ2-7|TRBV4-3|TRBD1|.
CACSQGMAGQGSYEQYF
TGCGCTTGCAGCCAAGGGATGGCGGGACAGGGATCCTACGAGCAGTACTTC
>TRBJ2-7|TRBV6-2/TRBV6-3|.|few
CASSYSESEQYF
TGTGCCAGCAGTTACTCAGAATCCGAGCAGTACTTC
>TRBJ2-5|TRBV4-3|TRBD2|.
CASSHRLAGQETQYF
TGCGCCAGCAGCCATAGACTAGCGGGGCAGGAGACCCAGTACTTC
>TRBJ2-1|TRBV14|TRBD2|.
CASSQESLADFHEQFF
TGTGCCAGCAGCCAAGAGTCCCTAGCGGACTTCCATGAGCAGTTCTTC
>TRBJ2-5|TRBV7-2|.|many
CASSLRFQETQYF
TGTGCCAGCAGCTTGAGGTTTCAAGAGACCCAGTACTTC
>TRBJ2-3|TRBV24-1|.|few
CATSAGTSTDTQYF
TGTGCCACCAGTGCCGGGACTAGCACAGATACGCAGTATTTT
>TRBJ2-1|TRBV12-3/TRBV12-4|TRBD1|.
CASSGTGGNYNEQFF
TGTGCCAGCAGCGGAACAGGGGGCAACTACAATGAGCAGTTCTTC
>TRBJ2-2|TRBV14|.|.
CASSQDGTGELFF
TGTGCCAGCAGCCAAGATGGGACCGGGGAGCTGTTTTTT